Detailed here is one TCR beta chain. Only a few counts were recorded for this clonotype. Its antigen specificity is not known. The input lacks base qualities; no much larger clone sits a single base away. These data come from a study of T-cell reconstitution after alpha-beta-depleted transplantation in children (dated by TCRdb to about 2016). Describing the broader study: The study quantitatively tracked T-cell immune reconstitution after TCRalphabeta/CD19-depleted allogeneic hematopoietic cell transplantation in children using TCR repertoire profiling.

Library generation was performed with PCR. The sequencer was an Illumina HiSeq 2500. Molecular barcoding was employed in the preparation of TCR libraries, with unique molecular identifiers being used to normalize TCRbeta repertoire quantification. TCRdb reprocessed the public reads (quality trimming at Q25 with fastp, clone calling with MiXCR) and kept in-frame beta chains. Each entry merges the rows of one CDR3 protein and shows their most common DNA and genes. The sample data list approximately 490,000 distinct CDR3 sequences, and under 15% of these were observed just once. The ten largest clones take up under 7% of the sample. V and J are truncated by 0 bases and 6 bases respectively, leaving an intervening sequence of 16 bases. The CDR3, cysteine through phenylalanine, is 15 amino acids long. Only CDR3 DNA remains: 45 bases, in frame from the first base. Per the germline V gene, SGHRS is the CDR1 and YFSETQ is the CDR2.

This sample comprised PBMCs from the stem cell graft donor, obtained from the stem cell graft. The TCR sequence derives from a human donor who donated a stem cell graft to a child with combined immunodeficiency. In this chain, TRBV5-1 is recombined with TRBJ2-7, with a tentative D gene TRBD1 over 5 matching bases. The DNA sequence follows: TGCGCCAGCAGCTTGGGGTTTGGGGCCAGGGTCGAGCAGTACTTC. This translates into CASSLGFGARVEQYF. With all but the CDR3 taken from the reference TRBV5-1 and TRBJ2-7 genes, the full variable domain is: KAGVTQTPRYLIKTRGQQVTLSCSPISGHRSVSWYQQTPGQGLQFLFEYFSETQRNKGNFPGRFSGRQFSNSRSEMNVSTLELGDSALYLCASSLGFGARVEQYFGPGTRLTVT.